This note documents a single T cell receptor (beta chain) sequence. Its matching antigen is unknown. Germline V gives CDR1 SGHDN, CDR2 FVKESK. V was pared by 6 bases and J by 3 bases, with 7 bases of the junction left unmatched. This CDR3 is built from 15 residues. This record comes from a study of identifying expanded T cells in peripheral blood. During the collection period, no donor immune events like infections were recorded. Sequencing was performed with immunoSEQ multiplex PCR; in TCRdb, only in-frame clones are kept and a portion is missing. The table lists tens of thousands of clones, over 75% of them singletons. Overall study results and limits: Differentially abundant clones: about 1.3 between replicates, 16.4 at about two weeks, around 20 at four. Variance in clone template counts between approximately two-week samples significantly increased with total template count across all healthy donors.

The TCR sequence derives from a person aged 18-70 years in good health. Material for sequencing was blood. The V gene is TRBV14, the J gene TRBJ2-3; 9 bases match TRBD1. The CDR3 reads CASSPTGGLTDTQYF. The DNA of the CDR3 is TGTGCCAGCAGTCCGACAGGGGGTTTAACAGATACGCAGTATTTT.